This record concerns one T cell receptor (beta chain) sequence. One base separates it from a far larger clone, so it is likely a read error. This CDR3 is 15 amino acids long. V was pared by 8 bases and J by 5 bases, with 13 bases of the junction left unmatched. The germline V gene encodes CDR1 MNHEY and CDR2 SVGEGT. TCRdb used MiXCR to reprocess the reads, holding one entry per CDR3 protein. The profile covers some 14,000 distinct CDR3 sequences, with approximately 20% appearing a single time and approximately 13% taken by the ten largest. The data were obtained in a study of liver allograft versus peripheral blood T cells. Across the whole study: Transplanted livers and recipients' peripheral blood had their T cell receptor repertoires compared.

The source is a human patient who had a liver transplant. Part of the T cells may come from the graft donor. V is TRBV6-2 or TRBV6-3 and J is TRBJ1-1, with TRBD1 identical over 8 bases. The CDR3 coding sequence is TGTGCCAGCGGTGAGCACACAGGGGGGGGGACTGAAGCTTTCTTT. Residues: CASGEHTGGGTEAFF.